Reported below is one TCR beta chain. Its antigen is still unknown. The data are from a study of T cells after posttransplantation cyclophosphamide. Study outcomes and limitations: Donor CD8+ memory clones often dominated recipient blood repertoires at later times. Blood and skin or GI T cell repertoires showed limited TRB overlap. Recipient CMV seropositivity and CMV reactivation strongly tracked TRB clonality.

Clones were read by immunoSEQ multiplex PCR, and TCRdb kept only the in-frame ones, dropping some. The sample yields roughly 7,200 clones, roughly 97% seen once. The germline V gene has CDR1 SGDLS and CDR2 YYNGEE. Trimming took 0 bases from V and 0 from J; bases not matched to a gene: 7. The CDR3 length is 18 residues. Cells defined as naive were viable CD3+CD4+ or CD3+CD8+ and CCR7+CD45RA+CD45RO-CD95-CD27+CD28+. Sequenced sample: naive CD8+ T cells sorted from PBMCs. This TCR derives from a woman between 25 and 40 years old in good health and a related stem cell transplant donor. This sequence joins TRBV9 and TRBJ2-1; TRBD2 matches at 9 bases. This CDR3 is CASSVGGAGGSSYNEQFF. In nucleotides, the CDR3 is TGTGCCAGCAGCGTAGGAGGGGCGGGGGGGAGCTCCTACAATGAGCAGTTCTTC.